What follows are 14 T cell receptor beta chains derived from one specimen sequenced in a study of blood T cell repertoires in COVID-19. The method was immunoSEQ multiplex PCR; TCRdb's version includes in-frame clones alone and lacks a portion of them. The data show 20,000 to 25,000 clones, around 90% seen once. The sequencing sample was made of peripheral blood. All receptors come from an elderly woman with active COVID-19.

The chain has TRBV5-4 and TRBJ2-3, with 13 bases that match TRBD2. This CDR3 has 15 amino acids. Germline CDR1 SGHNT, CDR2 YYREEE (reference sequence). V lost 0 bases to trimming and J lost 6 bases; unmatched junction nucleotides: 1. CDR3 coding DNA: TGTGCCAGCAGCTTGGCACTAGCGGGGGGGGATACGCAGTATTTT. Protein: CASSLALAGGDTQYF. The complete variable domain, with remaining parts taken from reference TRBV5-4 and TRBJ2-3, reads ETGVTQSPTHLIKTRGQQVTLRCSSQSGHNTVSWYQQALGQGPQFIFQYYREEENGRGNFPPRFSGLQFPNYSSELNVNALELDDSALYLCASSLALAGGDTQYFGPGTRLTVL.

The chain is built from TRBV24-1 and TRBJ2-1, with 12 bases that match TRBD2. CDR1 and CDR2 from the germline V gene are KGHDR and SFDVKD. The CDR3 totals 16 residues. V was pared by 4 bases and J by 7 bases, with 7 bases of the junction left unmatched. The CDR3 sequence: CATSDPTSGGPNEQFF. In DNA form, the CDR3 reads TGTGCCACCAGTGACCCGACTAGCGGGGGCCCGAATGAGCAGTTCTTC.

This chain joins TRBV7-3 and TRBJ2-3; D possibly corresponds to TRBD2 (6 bases). Germline V gene lookup returns CDR1 SGHTA and CDR2 FQGTGA. V lost 5 bases, J lost 2 bases, and 14 bases lay in between. The CDR3 loop spans 15 amino acids. CDR3 protein: CASSLMGGYTDTQYF. CDR3 nucleotides: TGTGCCAGCAGCCTCATGGGGGGTTACACAGATACGCAGTATTTT.

The gene calls are TRBV6-2 or TRBV6-3 and TRBJ2-5; 10 nucleotides match TRBD2. V was clipped by 6 bases and J by 2 bases; unmatched bases: 12. Germline CDR1 reads MNHEY; CDR2 reads SVGEGT. The CDR3 totals 17 residues. Written as DNA, the CDR3 is TGTGCCAGCAGCCTCGTTTTAACTAGCGGGGAACAAGAGACCCAGTACTTC. This gives the protein CASSLVLTSGEQETQYF.

The genes are TRBV5-1 and TRBJ2-1; 9 positions agree with TRBD1. Unmatched junction bases numbered 5, after V lost 6 bases and J lost 13 bases. The CDR3 totals 11 residues. Germline assignment: CDR1 SGHRS and CDR2 YFSETQ. The CDR3 DNA sequence: TGCGCCAGCACCCGGGACAGGGAACAGTTCTTC. Its translation: CASTRDREQFF.

A remark on this clone: Compared with germline, one end of the junction differs, possibly owing to a read error. The chain uses TRBV19 and TRBJ1-2; 10 bases align to TRBD1. CDR1 is LNHDA and CDR2 is SQIVND in the germline V gene (reference sequence). The CDR3 has 15 amino acids. CDR3 nucleotide sequence: TGTGCCAGTAAAAGTCCGGGACAGGGGACCTATGACTACACCTTC. Its protein is CASKSPGQGTYDYTF.

The rearrangement uses TRBV27 and TRBJ2-7, with 7 bases matching TRBD1. Trimming removed 5 bases from V and 2 bases from J; junction bases left unmatched: 3. The germline gives CDR1 MNHEY, CDR2 SMNVEV (reference sequence). This CDR3 has 13 amino acids. The CDR3 DNA reads TGTGCCAGCAGTCAAGGACAGGCCTACGAGCAGTACTTC. Translation: CASSQGQAYEQYF.

This chain uses TRBV20-1 with TRBJ2-7, with D tentatively TRBD1 (6 bases). There are 11 residues in the CDR3. Germline V gene lookup returns CDR1 DFQATT and CDR2 SNEGSKA (reference sequence). Trimming shortened V by 3 bases and J by 13 bases, and 16 bases separated the two germline ends. CDR3 sequence (DNA): TGCAGTGCTAGTAGAGGGGGATTAGGCTACTTC. Protein sequence: CSASRGGLGYF.

The chain combines TRBV21-1 with TRBJ1-5; the table's TRBD1 call for D was not verified on the DNA. TRBV21-1 is a recognized pseudogene. The CDR3 sequence is 16 residues long. The CDR3 region is CASSKPYGQGDQPQHF. DNA of the CDR3: TGTGCCAGCAGCAAACCCTACGGACAGGGGGATCAGCCCCAGCATTTT.

The V call is TRBV3-1 (or the pseudogene TRBV3-2), the J call TRBJ2-1; D is perhaps TRBD2 (6 bases). V lost 2 bases and J 12 bases, leaving 20 bases between the germline ends. Germline V lookup: CDR1 LGHDT, CDR2 YNNKEL (reference sequence). This CDR3 has 15 residues. The DNA for the CDR3 is TGTGCCAGCAGCCAACTCGGGCGGGGCCTTACGGGGCAGTTCTTC. This sequence encodes CASSQLGRGLTGQFF.

The V and J genes are TRBV4-3 and TRBJ2-6, with 7 bases matching TRBD2. V shed 0 bases, J shed 0 bases, and the junction held 5 bases outside the gene matches. CDR1 and CDR2 from the germline V gene are LGHNA and YSLEER. The CDR3 extends over 18 amino acids. The CDR3 sequence: CASSQDGGGTSGANVLTF. In DNA form, the CDR3 reads TGCGCCAGCAGCCAAGATGGGGGGGGAACCTCTGGGGCCAACGTCCTGACTTTC.

V usage is TRBV4-1 and J usage is TRBJ2-5, with 8 bases lining up with TRBD2. CDR3 size: 16 residues. Germline CDR1 reads MGHRA; CDR2 reads YSYEKL. The V gene end was trimmed by 4 bases and the J gene end by 5 bases; junction bases not matched to a gene: 12. CDR3 region: CASSPQAAGGWETQYF. DNA for the CDR3: TGCGCCAGCAGCCCCCAGGCGGCGGGGGGTTGGGAGACCCAGTACTTC.

The chain is built from TRBV11-2 and TRBJ2-1; 8 bases line up with TRBD1. The CDR3 has 13 amino acids. Germline V gene data show CDR1 as SGHAT and CDR2 as FQNNGV. The ends lost 3 bases at V and 6 bases at J; junction bases unmatched: 1. The CDR3, as DNA: TGTGCCAGCAGCTTCCAGGGGGCCAATGAGCAGTTCTTC. Amino acids: CASSFQGANEQFF.

The genes are TRBV27 and TRBJ1-6; D call uncertain. The CDR3 contains 13 residues. The germline gives CDR1 MNHEY, CDR2 SMNVEV (reference sequence). Trimming shortened V by 0 bases and J by 9 bases, and 6 bases separated the two germline ends. For the CDR3, the DNA is TGTGCCAGCAGTTTATCGTTTAGTTCACCCCTCCACTTT. Its translation is CASSLSFSSPLHF.